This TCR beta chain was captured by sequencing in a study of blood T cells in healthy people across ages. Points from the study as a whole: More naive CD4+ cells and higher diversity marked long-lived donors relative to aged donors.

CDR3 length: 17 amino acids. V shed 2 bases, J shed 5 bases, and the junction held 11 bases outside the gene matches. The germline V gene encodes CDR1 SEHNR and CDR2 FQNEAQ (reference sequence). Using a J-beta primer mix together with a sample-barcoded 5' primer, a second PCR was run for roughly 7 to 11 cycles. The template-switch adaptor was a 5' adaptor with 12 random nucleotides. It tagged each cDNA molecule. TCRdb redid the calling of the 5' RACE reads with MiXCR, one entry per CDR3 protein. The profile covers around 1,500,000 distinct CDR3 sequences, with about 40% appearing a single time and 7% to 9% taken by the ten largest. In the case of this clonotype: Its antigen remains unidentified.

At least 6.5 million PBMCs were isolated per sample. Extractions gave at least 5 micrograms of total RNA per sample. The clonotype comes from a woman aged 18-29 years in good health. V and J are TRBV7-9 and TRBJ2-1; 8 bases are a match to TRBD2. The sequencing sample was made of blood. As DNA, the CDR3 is TGTGCCAGCAGCTTATTGGGTCCCAGCGGGAGTCACAATGAGCAGTTCTTC. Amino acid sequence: CASSLLGPSGSHNEQFF. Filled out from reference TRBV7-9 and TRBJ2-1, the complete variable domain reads DTGVSQNPRHKITKRGQNVTFRCDPISEHNRLYWYRQTLGQGPEFLTYFQNEAQLEKSRLLSDRFSAERPKGSFSTLEIQRTEQGDSAMYLCASSLLGPSGSHNEQFFGPGTRLTVL.